The rows below give T cell receptor beta chains drawn from one sample of a study of control samples from healthy donors and cancer patients. Here immunoSEQ multiplex PCR was the method, and the copy in TCRdb shows in-frame clones only, minus some. Found here are 200,000 to 250,000 clones, around 94% of them singletons; the top ten hold about 1.4%. Sequencing was done on a sample of blood. These receptors were taken from a man in his forties or fifties in good health. Each CDR3 is given without its conserved first and last residue. A D gene is named only where the DNA matches it firmly. Rows may omit the clone size; those that give it use once, few, many or a size class.

v_gene	abundance	d_gene	CDR3aa
TRBV3-1/TRBV3-2	NA	NA	ASSQEYFPFSYEQY
TRBV29-1	NA	TRBD1	SVKPGQGNYGYT
TRBV6-5	NA	TRBD1	ASSSPGQGNYGYT
TRBV4-3	NA	NA	ASSQDKGAYGYT
TRBV18	NA	NA	ASSPGEGSYQPQH
TRBV18	NA	NA	ASSPPQIKQETQY
TRBV5-1	once	TRBD1	ASSFTGEGNTIY
TRBV19	NA	NA	ASSIGSGANVLT
TRBV11-3	NA	NA	ASSRDMGYEQY
TRBV29-1	NA	NA	SVESFDGTFYGYT
TRBV18	NA	NA	ASSRQDNEQF
TRBV4-1	NA	TRBD2	ASSQTHSGGWEQY
TRBV19	NA	NA	ASSPQNTEAF
TRBV10-3	NA	NA	AIRGGGLNTGELF
TRBV6-4	NA	TRBD2	ASRESSGGATEQF
TRBV5-6	NA	NA	ASSPDRMNTEAF
TRBV14	NA	TRBD1	ASSQTGKGNTEAF
TRBV3-1/TRBV3-2	NA	TRBD1	ASSSPADRASAF
TRBV19	NA	TRBD1	ASSIEQGGGQPQH
TRBV7-2	NA	TRBD1	ASSRDRGFVAQH
TRBV28	NA	TRBD2	ASIWSGGSNEQF
TRBV2	once	NA	ASMRGGDLNEQF
TRBV5-1	NA	NA	ASSVTGLSSYEQY
TRBV28	NA	TRBD1	ASSLGAGGFGGYT
TRBV28	NA	NA	ASREIGNEQY
TRBV5-8	NA	NA	ASNLGQPGNTIY
TRBV23-1	NA	TRBD1	ASSQAGTGWENSPLH
TRBV5-1	NA	TRBD1	ASSSDRGVTNEKLF
TRBV2	NA	NA	ASSEALGARGNTIY
TRBV6-1	NA	NA	ASSEGWDQPQH
TRBV4-1	NA	NA	ASSLQGRVTEAF
TRBV10-2	once	TRBD2	AILSGGNTGELF
TRBV11-3	NA	NA	ASSSTGSYNEQF
TRBV6-2/TRBV6-3	NA	NA	ASSYSKGQGTGELF
TRBV6-5	NA	TRBD1	ASSLTDRGYTEAF
TRBV5-4	NA	TRBD2	ASSNLQRGSQY
TRBV4-1	NA	NA	ASSQDIGADTQY
TRBV4-2	NA	NA	ASSQGGQRMNTEAF
TRBV4-1	NA	NA	ASSQGGGGNTIY
TRBV2	NA	TRBD1	ASSERGQGYLAQH
TRBV29-1	NA	NA	SVGQGSTGELF
TRBV10-3	NA	TRBD1	AISFKQGAGDTEAF
TRBV28	NA	NA	ASSLWPAETQY
TRBV5-6	NA	TRBD1	ASSPGQGAYTGELF
TRBV5-1	NA	NA	ASSLVVMNTEAF
TRBV6-6	NA	TRBD1	ASSPLQGALGTEAF
TRBV27	NA	NA	ASSLFGGTNTEAF
TRBV4-1	NA	TRBD2	ASSQDFSGGASETQY
TRBV7-3	NA	NA	ASSFGPSAEQY